This T cell receptor beta chain was recovered during a study of graft-versus-host responses after intestinal transplantation. Lamina propria and intraepithelial lymphocytes were released by processing graft tissue. Concerning this clone: The antigen is undetermined.

Profiling relied on immunoSEQ multiplex PCR, and the TCRdb table lists in-frame clones only, not all of them. Seen here are fewer than 9,500 clones, about 74% observed once, and the top ten hold roughly a third. V lost 3 bases and J 3 bases, leaving 15 bases between the germline ends. The CDR3 sequence is 15 residues long. CDR1 is SGHKS, CDR2 YYEKEE, per germline (reference sequence). Study-level points and caveats: Peak circulating GvH clone levels were associated with early post-transplant HvG declines. Those patients showing graft-donor T cell macrochimerism displayed high graft-versus-host to host-versus-graft clonal ratios in allografts. GvH clones turned up in recipient marrow; some had shown up first in ileum or blood.

Sample: ileum tissue, taken around 530 days after intestinal transplant. The gene calls are TRBV5-5 and TRBJ1-1; possibly TRBD1 for D (5 bases). The clonotype originates from a human patient who received an intestinal transplant, so some T cells may come from the graft donor. The CDR3, as DNA: TGTGCCAGCAGCTCCGGGACCCATAGGGACACTGAAGCTTTCTTT. Translation: CASSSGTHRDTEAFF. Full variable domain (rest looked up from reference TRBV5-5 and TRBJ1-1): DAGVTQSPTHLIKTRGQQVTLRCSPISGHKSVSWYQQVLGQGPQFIFQYYEKEERGRGNFPDRFSARQFPNYSSELNVNALLLGDSALYLCASSSGTHRDTEAFFGQGTRLTVV.